This T cell receptor (beta chain) was documented in a study of T cells in Graves' hyperthyroidism and ophthalmopathy (dated by TCRdb to about 2019). Regarding the research as a whole: Peripheral blood was sampled at the time of initial diagnosis, prior to any treatment. A discovery cohort of about a hundred patients, 43 with Graves' ophthalmopathy and approximately 60 with stable Graves' hyperthyroidism, was used to find distinguishing TCR V-J signatures. Whether ophthalmopathy could be predicted prospectively was tested in an independent validation cohort made up of roughly 19 hyperthyroidism patients plus 17 patients who later progressed to ophthalmopathy. The 100 or so discovery patients were randomly split 7:3 into training and test sets. In several Graves' hyperthyroidism patients, the study also compared T-cell repertoires from thyroid tissue with T-cell repertoires from blood. After blood sampling, hyperthyroidism patients were treated with methimazole at a starting dose of 30 mg daily, and ophthalmopathy patients were treated with high-dose intravenous methylprednisolone. The paper reports TCR Vbeta CDR3 sequencing of 140 or so peripheral blood samples: 43 ophthalmopathy, around 80 hyperthyroidism and around 17 progressor patients. Overall study results and their limits: Blood samples also contained most of the expanded thyroid clonotypes (frequency above 0.001), which suggests that blood repertoires may reflect thyroid immune responses. No statistical method was used to fix the sample size in advance, and group allocation was not hidden from the investigators. During validation, the model predicted progression to ophthalmopathy a median of approximately six months ahead of onset, with around 70% sensitivity and 72% to 80% specificity. A 13 V-J signature model separated ophthalmopathy from stable hyperthyroidism, with around 91% sensitivity and just under 84% specificity in cross-validation and 80%/75% in testing.

TCR beta CDR3 regions were amplified from RNA transcripts. A first-round RT-PCR of the TCR CDR3 used the HTBI primer set with the Qiagen OneStep RT-PCR kit. Libraries were constructed in a second round of multiplex PCR, after which size selection and purification were carried out. Paired-end sequencing of the libraries was performed with 100 bp reads on an Illumina HiSeq2000. The paper's data handling went like this. SOAPnuke was used to process the raw data, removing reads that contained adapters or uncalled bases, had a mean Phred below 15, or lacked an exact match to the constant primer or identifier. High-quality paired reads were merged with COPE v1.2.5, and unique nucleotide sequences were defined as clonotypes. MiTCR v1.1 was used to align the clonotypes against IMGT TRBV, TRBD and TRBJ reference segments. The analysis included only V-J combinations with a frequency above 0.0001, which together covered about 99% of the repertoires. A TCS score was defined as the ratio between F50 (clonal expansion) and ExV (chaos), using BLOSUM62-based TCRdist between CDR3 peptides within each V-J. Welch's t-statistics and random forest reduced some 510 V-J features to 10 to 15, which were used in a naive Bayes classifier (R e1071). The public sequencing data were trimmed at Q25 with fastp and processed into clonotypes with MiXCR by TCRdb, which kept only in-frame beta chains. All rows with the same CDR3 protein become a single entry with the most common DNA and genes. The V and J calls come from TCRdb's annotation, not from the publication. The sample table lists hundreds of thousands of distinct CDR3 sequences, over 15% of them with a count of one. The ten largest clones represent around 18% of the sample.

Stable Graves' hyperthyroidism was defined as no progression to ophthalmopathy during 18 months of follow-up. The hyperthyroidism patients were between 18 and 65 years old and newly diagnosed, with a disease duration of less than 2 months. The study excluded patients with uncontrolled infections, other autoimmune diseases, pregnancy or lactation. Diagnoses relied on clinical symptoms, serum thyroxine and TRAb, thyroid ultrasound and orbital computed tomography. PBMCs were separated from roughly 9.3 ml of fresh peripheral blood using Ficoll-Paque density gradient centrifugation. Total RNA was extracted using Trizol reagent, and RNA quality was assessed on an Agilent 2100 Bioanalyzer. The CDR3 sequence holds 15 residues, the cysteine and phenylalanine included. CDR3 DNA only is kept here, 45 bases in frame from base 1. V loses 0 bases of germline sequence and J loses 5 bases, and the interval between the two ends is 16 bases. CDR1 is given as DFQATT and CDR2 as SNEGSKA, both from the germline V gene (reference sequence).

The table lists this clonotype with many counts. No antigen is known for it. No qualities accompany the bases; no much larger clone lies one base away. Sequences were obtained from blood. The chain joins TRBV20-1 to TRBJ2-5; the D segment could be TRBD1, given 6 matching bases. The TCR originated in a woman aged 18-29 years with Graves' hyperthyroidism. At the DNA level, the sequence is TGCAGTGCTAGAGATCAGGGGCCGGGGAGTGAGACCCAGTACTTC. Translation gives CSARDQGPGSETQYF.